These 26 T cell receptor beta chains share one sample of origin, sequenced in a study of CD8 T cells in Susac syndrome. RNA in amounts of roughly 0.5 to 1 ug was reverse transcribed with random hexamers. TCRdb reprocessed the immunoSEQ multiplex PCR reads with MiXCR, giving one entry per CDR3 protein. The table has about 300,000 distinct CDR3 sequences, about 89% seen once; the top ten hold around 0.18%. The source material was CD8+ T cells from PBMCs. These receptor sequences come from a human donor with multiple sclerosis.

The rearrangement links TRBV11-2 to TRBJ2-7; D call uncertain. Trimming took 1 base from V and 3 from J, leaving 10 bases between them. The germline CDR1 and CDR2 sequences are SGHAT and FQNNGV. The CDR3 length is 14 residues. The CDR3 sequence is CASSLGWSGYEQYF. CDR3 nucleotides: TGTGCCAGCAGCTTAGGGTGGTCGGGCTACGAGCAGTACTTC.

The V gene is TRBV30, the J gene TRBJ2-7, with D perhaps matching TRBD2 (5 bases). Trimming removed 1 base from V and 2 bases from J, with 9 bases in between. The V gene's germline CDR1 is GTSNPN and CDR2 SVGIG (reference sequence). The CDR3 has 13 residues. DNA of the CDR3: TGTGCCTGGAGTGAGCTGAGGGCCTACGAGCAGTACTTC. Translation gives CAWSELRAYEQYF.

The CDR3 sequence: CSATGGSGEQYF. For the CDR3, the DNA is TGCAGCGCTACAGGGGGCTCGGGAGAGCAGTACTTC. The chain uses TRBV29-1 and TRBJ2-7, with TRBD1 identical over 9 bases. Germline V gene sequence: CDR1 SQVTM, CDR2 ANQGSEA. This CDR3 has 12 amino acids. V shed 7 bases and J 7 bases; nucleotides not matched to a gene: 8.

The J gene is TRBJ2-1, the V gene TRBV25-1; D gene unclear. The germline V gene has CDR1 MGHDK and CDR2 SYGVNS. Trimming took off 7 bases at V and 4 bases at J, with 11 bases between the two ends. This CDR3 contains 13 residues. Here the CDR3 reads CASTLGPYNEQFF. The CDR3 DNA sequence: TGTGCCAGCACCCTCGGGCCTTACAATGAGCAGTTCTTC.

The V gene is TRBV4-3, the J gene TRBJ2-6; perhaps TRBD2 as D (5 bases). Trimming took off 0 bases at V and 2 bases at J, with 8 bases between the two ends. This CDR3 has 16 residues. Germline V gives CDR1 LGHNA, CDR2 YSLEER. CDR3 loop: CASSQDVGAGANVLTF. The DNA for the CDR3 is TGCGCCAGCAGCCAAGATGTCGGGGCTGGGGCCAACGTCCTGACTTTC.

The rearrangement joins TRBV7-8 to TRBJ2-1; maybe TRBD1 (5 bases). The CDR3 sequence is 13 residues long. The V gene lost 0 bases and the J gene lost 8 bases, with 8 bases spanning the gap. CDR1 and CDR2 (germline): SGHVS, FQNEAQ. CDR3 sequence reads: CASSLAGADEQFF. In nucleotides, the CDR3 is TGTGCCAGCAGCTTAGCAGGGGCTGATGAGCAGTTCTTC.

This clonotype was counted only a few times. The CDR3 DNA follows: TGTGCCAGCTTCGACGCTACCACAGATACGCAGTATTTT. Translation: CASFDATTDTQYF. The chain joins TRBV7-8 to TRBJ2-3; D is unclear. The V and J ends lost 8 bases and 2 bases respectively, with 11 bases between them. This CDR3 has 13 residues. The V gene's germline CDR1 is SGHVS and CDR2 FQNEAQ.

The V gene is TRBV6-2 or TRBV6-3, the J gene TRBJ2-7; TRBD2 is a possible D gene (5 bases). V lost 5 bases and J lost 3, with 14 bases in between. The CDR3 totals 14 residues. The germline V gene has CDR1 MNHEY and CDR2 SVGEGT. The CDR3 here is CASSPVQRYYEQYF. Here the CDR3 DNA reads TGTGCCAGCAGTCCGGTCCAGCGGTACTACGAGCAGTACTTC.

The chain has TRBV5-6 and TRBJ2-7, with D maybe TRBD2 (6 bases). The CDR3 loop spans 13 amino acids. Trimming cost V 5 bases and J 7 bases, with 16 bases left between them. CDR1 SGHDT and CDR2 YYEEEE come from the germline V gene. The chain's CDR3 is CASSEEPREEQYF. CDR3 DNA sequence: TGTGCCAGCAGTGAGGAACCGCGGGAAGAGCAGTACTTC.

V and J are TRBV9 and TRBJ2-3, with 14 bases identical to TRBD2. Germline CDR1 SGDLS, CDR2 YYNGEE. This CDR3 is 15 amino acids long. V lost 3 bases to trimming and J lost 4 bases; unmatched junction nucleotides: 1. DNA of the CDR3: TGTGCCAGCAGCGCGACTAGCGGGAGGGCAGATACGCAGTATTTT. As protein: CASSATSGRADTQYF.

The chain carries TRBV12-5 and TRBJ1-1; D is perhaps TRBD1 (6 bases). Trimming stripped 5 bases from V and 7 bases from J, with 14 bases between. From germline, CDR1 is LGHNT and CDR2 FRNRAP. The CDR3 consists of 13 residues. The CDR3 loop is CASGLPGQLEAFF. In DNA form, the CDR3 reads TGTGCTAGTGGTCTCCCGGGACAACTTGAAGCTTTCTTT.

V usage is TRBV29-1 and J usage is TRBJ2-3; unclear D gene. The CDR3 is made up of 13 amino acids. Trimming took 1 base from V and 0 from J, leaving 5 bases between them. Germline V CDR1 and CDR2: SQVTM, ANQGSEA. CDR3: CSVEGGSTDTQYF. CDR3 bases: TGCAGCGTTGAAGGGGGAAGCACAGATACGCAGTATTTT.

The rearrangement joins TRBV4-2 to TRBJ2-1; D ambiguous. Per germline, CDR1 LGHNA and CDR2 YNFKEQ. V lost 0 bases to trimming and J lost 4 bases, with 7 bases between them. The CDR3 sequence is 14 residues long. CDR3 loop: CASSQEDLYNEQFF. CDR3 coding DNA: TGTGCCAGCAGCCAAGAAGACTTATACAATGAGCAGTTCTTC.

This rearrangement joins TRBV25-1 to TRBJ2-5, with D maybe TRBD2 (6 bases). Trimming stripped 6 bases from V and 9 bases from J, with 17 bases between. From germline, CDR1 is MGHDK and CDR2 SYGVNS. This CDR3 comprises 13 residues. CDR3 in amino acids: CASSPGGDGSQYF. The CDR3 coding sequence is TGTGCCAGCAGCCCCGGCGGGGACGGTTCCCAGTACTTC.

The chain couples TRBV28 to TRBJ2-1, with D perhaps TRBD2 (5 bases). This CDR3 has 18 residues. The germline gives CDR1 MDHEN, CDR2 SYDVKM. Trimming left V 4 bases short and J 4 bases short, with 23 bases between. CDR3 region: CASSSSLEASTGYNEQFF. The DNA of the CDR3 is TGTGCCAGCAGTTCCTCCCTTGAGGCTAGCACGGGATACAATGAGCAGTTCTTC.

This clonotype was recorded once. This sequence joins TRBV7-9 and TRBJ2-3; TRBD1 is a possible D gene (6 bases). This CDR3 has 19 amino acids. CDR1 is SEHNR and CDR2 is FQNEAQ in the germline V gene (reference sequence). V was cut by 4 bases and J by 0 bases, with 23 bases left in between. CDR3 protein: CASSSFWDTSAPSTDTQYF. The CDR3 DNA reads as TGTGCCAGCAGCTCATTCTGGGACACATCGGCCCCGAGCACAGATACGCAGTATTTT.

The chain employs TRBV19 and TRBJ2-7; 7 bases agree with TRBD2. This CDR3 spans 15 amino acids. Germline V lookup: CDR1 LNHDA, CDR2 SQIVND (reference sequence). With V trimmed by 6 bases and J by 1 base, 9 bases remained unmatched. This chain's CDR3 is CASSPSGTVSYEQYF. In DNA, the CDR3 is TGTGCCAGTAGCCCCAGCGGGACGGTTTCCTACGAGCAGTACTTC.

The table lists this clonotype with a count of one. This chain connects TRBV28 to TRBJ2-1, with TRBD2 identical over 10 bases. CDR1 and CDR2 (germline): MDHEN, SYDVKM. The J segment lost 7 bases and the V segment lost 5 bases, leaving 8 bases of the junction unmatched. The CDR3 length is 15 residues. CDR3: CASSIPGLARNEQFF. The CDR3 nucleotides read TGTGCCAGCAGTATCCCGGGACTAGCGCGAAATGAGCAGTTCTTC.

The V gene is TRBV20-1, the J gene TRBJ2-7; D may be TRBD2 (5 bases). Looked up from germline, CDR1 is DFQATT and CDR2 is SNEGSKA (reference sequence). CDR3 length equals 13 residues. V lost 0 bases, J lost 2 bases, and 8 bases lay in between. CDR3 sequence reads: CSARDVLAYEQYF. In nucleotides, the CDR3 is TGCAGTGCTAGAGATGTACTAGCCTACGAGCAGTACTTC.

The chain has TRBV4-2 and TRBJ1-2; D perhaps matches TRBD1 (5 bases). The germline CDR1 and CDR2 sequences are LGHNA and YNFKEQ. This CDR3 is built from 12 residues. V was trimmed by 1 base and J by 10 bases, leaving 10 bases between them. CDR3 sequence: CASSQGEGLYTF. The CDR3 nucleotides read TGTGCCAGCAGCCAAGGGGAGGGACTCTACACCTTC.

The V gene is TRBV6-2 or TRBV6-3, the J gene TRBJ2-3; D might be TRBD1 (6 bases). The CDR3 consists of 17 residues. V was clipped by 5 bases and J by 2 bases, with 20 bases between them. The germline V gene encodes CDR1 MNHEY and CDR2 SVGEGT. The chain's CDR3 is CASSHADEGEFTDTQYF. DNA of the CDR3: TGTGCCAGCAGTCACGCAGACGAGGGGGAGTTCACAGATACGCAGTATTTT.

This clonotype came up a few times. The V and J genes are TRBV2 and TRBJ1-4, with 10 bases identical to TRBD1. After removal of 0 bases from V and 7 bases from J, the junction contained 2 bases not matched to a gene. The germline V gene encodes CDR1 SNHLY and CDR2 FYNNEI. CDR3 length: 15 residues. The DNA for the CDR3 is TGTGCCAGCAGTGAAGCCGGGACAGGGGTTGAAAAACTGTTTTTT. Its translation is CASSEAGTGVEKLFF.

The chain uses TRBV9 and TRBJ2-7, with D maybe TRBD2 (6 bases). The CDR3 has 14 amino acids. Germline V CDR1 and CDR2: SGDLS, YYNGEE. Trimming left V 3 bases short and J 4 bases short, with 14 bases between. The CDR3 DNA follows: TGTGCCAGCAGCGGAGGAGGGCAGCCTTACGAGCAGTACTTC. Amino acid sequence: CASSGGGQPYEQYF.

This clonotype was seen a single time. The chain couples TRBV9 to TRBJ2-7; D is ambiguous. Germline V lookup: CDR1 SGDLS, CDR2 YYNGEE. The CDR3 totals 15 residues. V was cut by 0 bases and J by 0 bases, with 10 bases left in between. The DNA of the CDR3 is TGTGCCAGCAGCGTAGACGGCAGCCCCTCCTACGAGCAGTACTTC. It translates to CASSVDGSPSYEQYF. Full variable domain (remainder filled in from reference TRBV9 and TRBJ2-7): DSGVTQTPKHLITATGQRVTLRCSPRSGDLSVYWYQQSLDQGLQFLIQYYNGEERAKGNILERFSAQQFPDLHSELNLSSLELGDSALYFCASSVDGSPSYEQYFGPGTRLTVT.

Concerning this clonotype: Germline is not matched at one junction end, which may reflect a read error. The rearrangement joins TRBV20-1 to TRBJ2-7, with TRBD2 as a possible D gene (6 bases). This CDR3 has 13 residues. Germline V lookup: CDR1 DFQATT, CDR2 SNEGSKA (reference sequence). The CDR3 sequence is CSARVTSSYEQYF. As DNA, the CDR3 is TGCAGTGCCAGAGTGACTAGTAGCTACGAGCAGTACTTC.

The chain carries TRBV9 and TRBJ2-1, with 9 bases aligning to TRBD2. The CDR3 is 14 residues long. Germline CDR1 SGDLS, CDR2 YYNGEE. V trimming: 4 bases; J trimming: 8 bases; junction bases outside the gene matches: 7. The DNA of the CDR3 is TGTGCCAGCAGCCCTAGCGGGGCTGGCCATGAGCAGTTCTTC. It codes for CASSPSGAGHEQFF.